This TCR beta chain came from a study of blood T cell repertoires in COVID-19. Across the study: Collection of acute and convalescent COVID-19 samples took place in the United States, Italy and Spain. From T cells, B-cell-depleted T cells, or PBMCs came the material, which was cDNA or gDNA.

Under the authors' procedure: Quantification of nucleated cells was approximated via reference gene primer amplification. The assay was immunoSEQ multiplex PCR, and TCRdb's table has in-frame clones only and misses some. Clone size and the V and J calls come from that table; the DNA yielded D and trimming. The repertoire holds approximately 15,000 clones, with roughly 84% as singletons. The germline CDR1 and CDR2 sequences are MNHEY and SVGAGI. This CDR3 is 14 amino acids long. Trimming shortened V by 6 bases and J by 1 base, and 13 bases separated the two germline ends. The TCR originated in a man aged 50-59 years with active COVID-19. Material: peripheral blood. V gene TRBV6-5 combines with J gene TRBJ2-7; no definite D call. CDR3 sequence: CASRPKQTSYEQYF. The CDR3 coding sequence is TGTGCCAGCAGACCCAAGCAGACTTCCTACGAGCAGTACTTC.